These 30 T cell receptor beta chains were all obtained from the same sample, sequenced in a study of CXCR3-negative and CXCR3-positive naive CD8 T cells. Researchers prepared the TRB cDNA libraries using 5' RACE with UMI labels. From the 5' RACE reads, TCRdb lists one entry per CDR3 protein and no DNA. The table lists around 8,800 distinct CDR3 sequences. Sequences were obtained from naive CXCR3- CD8+ T cells from blood. The subset denotes: CD45RO-CCR7+CD27+CD95- naive CD8+ T cells lacking CXCR3 (TNR3-). The receptors derive from a human donor in good health. Some clones in this sample may be carry-over from other donors' samples.

This chain connects TRBV18 to TRBJ2-2; TCRdb reports TRBD1, a call that lacks DNA to check it against. CDR3 length: 15 residues. Germline V lookup: CDR1 KGHSH, CDR2 LQKENI. The CDR3 reads CASSPGTGIAGELFF.

This clonotype counts as medium-sized by frequency. V usage is TRBV6-5 and J usage is TRBJ2-1; lacking DNA, the TRBD1 call made by TCRdb goes unchecked. There are 13 residues in the CDR3. Per germline, CDR1 MNHEY and CDR2 SVGAGI. The chain's CDR3 is CASRPGGADEQFF.

Judged by frequency, this clonotype is medium-sized (0.01 to 0.1%). The chain combines TRBV29-1 with TRBJ2-3; the TCRdb call, TRBD1, lacks DNA for checking. From germline, CDR1 is SQVTM and CDR2 ANQGSEA. This CDR3 has 15 residues. This chain's CDR3 is CSVEELRDPTNTQYF.

The chain has TRBV29-1 and TRBJ2-1; the TCRdb D gene call, TRBD1, has no DNA to confirm it. The CDR3 contains 12 residues. The germline gives CDR1 SQVTM, CDR2 ANQGSEA. CDR3 loop: CSVLSDGTEQFF.

This rearrangement joins TRBV6-5 to TRBJ2-1; there is no DNA to check the TCRdb D call of TRBD1. The CDR3 runs 13 residues. Germline values: CDR1 MNHEY, CDR2 SVGAGI. This CDR3 is CASSPREYNEQFF.

By frequency, this clonotype is medium-sized. V is TRBV20-1 and J is TRBJ2-5; as DNA is missing, the TRBD2 call by TCRdb cannot be tested. This CDR3 contains 13 residues. Looked up from germline, CDR1 is DFQATT and CDR2 is SNEGSKA (reference sequence). This chain's CDR3 is CSSRGRFQETQYF.

The genes are TRBV27 and TRBJ1-2; the D call from TCRdb, TRBD1, cannot be confirmed without DNA. The CDR3 consists of 12 residues. The germline gives CDR1 MNHEY, CDR2 SMNVEV (reference sequence). Here the CDR3 reads CASREPGYGYTF.

The V call is TRBV7-6, the J call TRBJ2-3; the D call from TCRdb, TRBD1, cannot be confirmed without DNA. Germline V lookup: CDR1 SGHVS, CDR2 FNYEAQ. The CDR3 is 17 residues long. The CDR3 is CASSTPRGSTEWDTQYF.

The genes are TRBV10-3 and TRBJ1-3; the D call of TRBD1 rests on TCRdb alone, since no DNA is present to check it. Germline V gives CDR1 ENHRY, CDR2 SYGVKD. The CDR3 has 14 amino acids. CDR3 loop: CAIREDDGQNTIYF.

This chain uses TRBV4-2 with TRBJ1-1; absent DNA, TCRdb's TRBD1 call cannot be checked. Germline V gene data show CDR1 as LGHNA and CDR2 as YNFKEQ. CDR3 size: 16 residues. The CDR3 region is CASSQYRTGMNTEAFF.

The chain combines TRBV7-8 with TRBJ2-1. CDR3 length equals 14 residues. Germline V gives CDR1 SGHVS, CDR2 FQNEAQ. The CDR3 loop is CASSSPTTTHEQFF. Together with reference TRBV7-8 and TRBJ2-1, the CDR3 gives the full variable domain: GAGVSQSPRYKVAKRGQDVALRCDPISGHVSLFWYQQALGQGPEFLTYFQNEAQLDKSGLPSDRFFAERPEGSVSTLKIQRTQQEDSAVYLCASSSPTTTHEQFFGPGTRLTVL.

According to its frequency, this clonotype is medium-sized. The chain joins TRBV4-2 to TRBJ2-7; TCRdb selects TRBD1, and the lack of DNA leaves this call unchecked. CDR1 is LGHNA, CDR2 YNFKEQ, per germline. CDR3 size: 15 residues. The CDR3 reads CASSQVVGGYYEQYF.

The gene calls are TRBV27 and TRBJ2-7; the TCRdb call, TRBD2, lacks DNA for checking. CDR1 is MNHEY, CDR2 SMNVEV, per germline (reference sequence). The CDR3 contains 12 residues. CDR3 amino acids: CASSPPSYEQYF.

Frequency places this clonotype as medium-sized. The chain has TRBV11-3 and TRBJ2-2; no DNA is available, so the TRBD2 call from TCRdb remains unchecked. The CDR3 is made up of 17 amino acids. Per the germline V gene, CDR1 is SGHNT and CDR2 is YENEEA. The CDR3 sequence is CASSGRTSGTNTGELFF.

CDR3 protein: CASRAGTQETQYF. This chain uses TRBV12-3 or TRBV12-4 with TRBJ2-5; the TRBD1 assignment by TCRdb is unverifiable without DNA. The CDR3 totals 13 residues.

This clonotype is identified as medium-sized from frequency. The gene calls are TRBV20-1 and TRBJ2-1; TCRdb calls TRBD2, which cannot be checked without DNA. The germline gives CDR1 DFQATT, CDR2 SNEGSKA (reference sequence). The CDR3 consists of 14 residues. This CDR3 is CSASRELAGNEQFF.

This rearrangement joins TRBV7-3 to TRBJ2-7; the TCRdb D gene call, TRBD2, has no DNA to confirm it. CDR1 and CDR2 from the germline V gene are SGHTA and FQGTGA. The CDR3 contains 15 residues. The CDR3 loop reads CASSLRLGRDKEQYF.

Its frequency marks this clonotype as medium-sized. The chain uses TRBV29-1 and TRBJ2-3; the D call from TCRdb, TRBD1, cannot be confirmed without DNA. The CDR3 is made up of 15 amino acids. Germline V gene lookup returns CDR1 SQVTM and CDR2 ANQGSEA. The CDR3 here is CSVGGAGTTTDTQYF.

The CDR3 is CASSFSGGNTEAFF. The chain uses TRBV6-4 and TRBJ1-1; TCRdb's assignment of TRBD1 cannot be checked, as there is no DNA. There are 14 residues in the CDR3. Looked up from germline, CDR1 is MRHNA and CDR2 is SNTAGT.

J is TRBJ1-3 and V is TRBV28; TCRdb picks TRBD1, but there is no DNA to check that call. The CDR3 loop spans 11 amino acids. Per the germline V gene, CDR1 is MDHEN and CDR2 is SYDVKM. The CDR3 protein is CAGGTANTIYF.

This clonotype is called medium-sized based on its frequency. The gene calls are TRBV19 and TRBJ2-1; checking the TCRdb D call of TRBD2 is not possible without DNA. This CDR3 comprises 13 residues. Germline CDR1 reads LNHDA; CDR2 reads SQIVND (reference sequence). CDR3 in amino acids: CASSPTSAYEQFF.

This CDR3 is CSVGGSSSYEQYF. The chain employs TRBV29-1 and TRBJ2-7; TCRdb's D gene call, TRBD1, goes unchecked for lack of DNA. The CDR3 has 13 amino acids. Germline CDR1 SQVTM, CDR2 ANQGSEA.

The V gene is TRBV4-3, the J gene TRBJ1-3. CDR1 is LGHNA, CDR2 YSLEER, per germline. This CDR3 contains 15 residues. The CDR3 sequence: CASSQERDWENTIYF.

Frequency places this clonotype as medium-sized. V usage is TRBV6-2 or TRBV6-3 and J usage is TRBJ2-1; TCRdb's D call, TRBD2, is unchecked because there is no DNA. The CDR3 loop spans 14 amino acids. CDR1 and CDR2 from the germline V gene are MNHEY and SVGEGT. CDR3 sequence reads: CASSKPGGYNEQFF.

J is TRBJ2-1 and V is TRBV29-1; TCRdb's D call of TRBD1 is untestable without DNA. Germline V gene lookup returns CDR1 SQVTM and CDR2 ANQGSEA. The CDR3 runs 14 residues. The CDR3 loop reads CSARGLFDYNEQFF.

Considering frequency, this clonotype is medium-sized (0.01 to 0.1%). The CDR3 spells CSARDMVRTNTGELFF. The rearrangement joins TRBV20-1 to TRBJ2-2. CDR3 size: 16 residues. The germline V gene encodes CDR1 DFQATT and CDR2 SNEGSKA (reference sequence).

This clonotype is identified as medium-sized from frequency. The V gene is TRBV6-2 or TRBV6-3, the J gene TRBJ2-2; TCRdb's D call of TRBD1 is untestable without DNA. CDR1 MNHEY and CDR2 SVGEGT come from the germline V gene. The CDR3 sequence is 14 residues long. CDR3: CAGTGGANTGELFF.

This clonotype ranks as medium-sized in terms of frequency. This chain links TRBV6-5 with TRBJ2-5; as DNA is missing, the TRBD2 call by TCRdb cannot be tested. The CDR3 spans 16 residues. The germline V gene has CDR1 MNHEY and CDR2 SVGAGI. CDR3 loop: CASSLLPGLLNETQYF.

Judged by frequency, this clonotype is medium-sized. V and J are TRBV7-8 and TRBJ2-7. This CDR3 comprises 11 residues. Germline V lookup: CDR1 SGHVS, CDR2 FQNEAQ. The CDR3 sequence: CASSFSYEQYF.

This clonotype is identified as medium-sized from frequency. The chain combines TRBV29-1 with TRBJ2-5; the TRBD1 assignment by TCRdb is unverifiable without DNA. The CDR3 sequence is 13 residues long. Germline assignment: CDR1 SQVTM and CDR2 ANQGSEA. The CDR3 sequence is CSVEGGGGETQYF.